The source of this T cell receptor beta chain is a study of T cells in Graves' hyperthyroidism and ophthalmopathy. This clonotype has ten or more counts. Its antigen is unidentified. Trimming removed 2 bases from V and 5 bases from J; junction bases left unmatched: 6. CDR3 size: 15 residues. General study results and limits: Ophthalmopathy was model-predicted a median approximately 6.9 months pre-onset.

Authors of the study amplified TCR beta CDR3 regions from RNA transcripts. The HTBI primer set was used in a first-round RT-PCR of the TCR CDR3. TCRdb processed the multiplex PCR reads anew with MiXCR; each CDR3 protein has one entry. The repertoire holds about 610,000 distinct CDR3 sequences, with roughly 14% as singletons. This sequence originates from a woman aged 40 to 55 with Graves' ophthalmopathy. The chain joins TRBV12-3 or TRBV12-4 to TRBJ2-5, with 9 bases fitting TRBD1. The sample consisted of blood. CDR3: CASSLRDRAEETQYF. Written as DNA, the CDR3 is TGTGCCAGCAGTTTAAGGGACAGGGCGGAGGAGACCCAGTACTTC.